The sequence of this T cell receptor (beta chain) was determined in a study of vaccination and CD4 T cells after COVID-19. Overall study findings and caveats: The median number of SARS-CoV-2-reactive clonotypes increased from roughly 21 to 40, a change that did not reach significance.

Treatment of the sample: roughly 10-day PBMC culture with coronavirus spike peptide pools or control peptides (ViraFEST assay). Peptide pool stimulation in ViraFEST expanded antigen-specific T cells, whose TCRs were then sequenced. This clonotype was observed a handful of times. Its antigen is currently unknown. The CDR3 is made up of 14 amino acids. Germline V gives CDR1 MNHEY, CDR2 SVGAGI. Deletions cut 4 bases from V and 3 bases from J, with 12 bases between. Sequencing of the DNA from cultured CD4+ T cells was carried out with the Oncomine TCR Beta short-read assay. Cultured CD4+ T cells yielded the extracted genomic DNA. TCRdb recomputed calls from the PCR reads with MiXCR, one row per CDR3 protein. The repertoire consists of approximately 16,000 distinct CDR3 sequences, with around a third occurring once and the leading ten covering approximately 23%.

The origin of this receptor is a human donor who received a COVID-19 vaccine. The chain employs TRBV6-5 and TRBJ1-2; D unclear. The sample here was CD4+ T cells from blood, cultured in vitro, taken before SARS-CoV-2 vaccination. Here the CDR3 reads CASSSRGFHYGYTF. The CDR3 nucleotides read TGTGCCAGCAGTTCCCGCGGGTTCCACTATGGCTACACCTTC.